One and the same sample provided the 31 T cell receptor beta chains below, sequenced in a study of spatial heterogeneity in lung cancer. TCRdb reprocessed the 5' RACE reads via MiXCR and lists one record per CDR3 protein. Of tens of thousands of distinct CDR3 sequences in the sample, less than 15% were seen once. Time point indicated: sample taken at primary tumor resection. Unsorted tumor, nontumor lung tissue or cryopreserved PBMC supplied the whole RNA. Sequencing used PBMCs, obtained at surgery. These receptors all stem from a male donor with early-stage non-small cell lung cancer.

The CDR3 DNA follows: TGTGCCAGCAGCTTAATTAACACTGAAGCTTTCTTT. Its translation is CASSLINTEAFF. The chain recombines TRBV7-9 with TRBJ1-1; D remains ambiguous. The CDR3 contains 12 residues. Germline CDR1 SEHNR, CDR2 FQNEAQ (reference sequence). Trimming removed 2 bases at V and 2 bases at J, with 3 bases between.

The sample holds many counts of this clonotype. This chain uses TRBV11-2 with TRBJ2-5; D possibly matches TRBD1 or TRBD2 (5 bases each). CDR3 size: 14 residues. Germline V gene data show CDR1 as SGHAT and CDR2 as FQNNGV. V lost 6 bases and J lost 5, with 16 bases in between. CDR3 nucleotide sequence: TGTGCCAGCAGACCGGGACGGGACCTGGAGACCCAGTACTTC. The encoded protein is CASRPGRDLETQYF. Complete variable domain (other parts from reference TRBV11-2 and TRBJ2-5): EAGVAQSPRYKIIEKRQSVAFWCNPISGHATLYWYQQILGQGPKLLIQFQNNGVVDDSQLPKDRFSAERLKGVDSTLKIQPAKLEDSAVYLCASRPGRDLETQYFGPGTRLLVL.

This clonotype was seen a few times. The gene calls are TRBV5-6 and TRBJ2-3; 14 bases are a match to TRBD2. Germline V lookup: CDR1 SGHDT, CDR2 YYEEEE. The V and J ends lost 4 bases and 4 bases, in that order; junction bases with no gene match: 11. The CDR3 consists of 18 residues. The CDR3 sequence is CASSPEGLAGDIPDTQYF. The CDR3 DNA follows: TGTGCCAGCAGCCCGGAGGGACTAGCGGGAGATATCCCAGATACGCAGTATTTT.

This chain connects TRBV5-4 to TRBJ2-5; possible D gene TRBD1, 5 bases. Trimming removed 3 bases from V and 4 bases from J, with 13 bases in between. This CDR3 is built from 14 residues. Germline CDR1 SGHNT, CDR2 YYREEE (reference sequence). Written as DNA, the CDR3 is TGTGCCAGCAGCTCTCAGACAGAACTAGAGACCCAGTACTTC. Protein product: CASSSQTELETQYF.

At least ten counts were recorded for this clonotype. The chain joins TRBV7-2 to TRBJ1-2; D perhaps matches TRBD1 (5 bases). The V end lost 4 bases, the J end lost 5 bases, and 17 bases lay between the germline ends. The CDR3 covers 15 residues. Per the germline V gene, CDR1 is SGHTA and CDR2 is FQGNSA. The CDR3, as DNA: TGTGCCAGCAGCTCCCCTGGGACCGCCTCTTATGGCTACACCTTC. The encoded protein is CASSSPGTASYGYTF.

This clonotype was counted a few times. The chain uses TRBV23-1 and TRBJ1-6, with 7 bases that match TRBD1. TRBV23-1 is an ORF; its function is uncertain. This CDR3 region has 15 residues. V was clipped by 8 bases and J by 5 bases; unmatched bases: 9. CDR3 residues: CASVPPGQNNSPLHF. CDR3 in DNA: TGCGCCAGCGTCCCTCCGGGACAGAATAATTCACCCCTCCACTTT.

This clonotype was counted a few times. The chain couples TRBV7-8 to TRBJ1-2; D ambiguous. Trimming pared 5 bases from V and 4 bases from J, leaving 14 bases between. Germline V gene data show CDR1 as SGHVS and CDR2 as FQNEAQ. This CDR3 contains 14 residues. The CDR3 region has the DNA TGTGCCAGCAGCCCCGGACCCAACCTCTATGGCTACACCTTC. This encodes CASSPGPNLYGYTF.

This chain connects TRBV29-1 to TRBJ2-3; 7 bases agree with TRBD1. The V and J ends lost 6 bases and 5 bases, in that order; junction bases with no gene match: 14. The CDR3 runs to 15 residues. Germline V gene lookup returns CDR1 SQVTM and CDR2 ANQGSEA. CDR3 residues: CSVQEQGIGEDTQYF. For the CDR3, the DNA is TGCAGCGTACAAGAACAGGGGATAGGGGAAGATACGCAGTATTTT.

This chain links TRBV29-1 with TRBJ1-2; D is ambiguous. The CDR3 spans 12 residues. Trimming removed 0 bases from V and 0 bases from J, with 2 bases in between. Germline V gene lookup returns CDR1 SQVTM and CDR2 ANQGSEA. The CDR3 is CSVEDPNYGYTF. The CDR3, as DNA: TGCAGCGTTGAAGACCCTAACTATGGCTACACCTTC.

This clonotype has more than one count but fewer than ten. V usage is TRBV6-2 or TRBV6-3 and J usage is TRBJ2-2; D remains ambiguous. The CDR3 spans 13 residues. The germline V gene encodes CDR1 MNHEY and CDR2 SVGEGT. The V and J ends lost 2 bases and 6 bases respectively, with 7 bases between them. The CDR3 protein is CASSYGLPGELFF. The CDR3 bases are TGTGCCAGCAGTTACGGGTTACCCGGGGAGCTGTTTTTT.

The CDR3 sequence: CASSLRLAGFLNEQFF. In DNA form, the CDR3 reads TGTGCCAGCAGTTTAAGACTAGCGGGATTCCTGAATGAGCAGTTCTTC. This chain links TRBV28 with TRBJ2-1, with TRBD2 matching 11 bases. The V gene's germline CDR1 is MDHEN and CDR2 SYDVKM. The CDR3 loop spans 16 amino acids. Losses at the gene ends were 2 bases for V and 7 bases for J; bases not matched to a gene: 7.

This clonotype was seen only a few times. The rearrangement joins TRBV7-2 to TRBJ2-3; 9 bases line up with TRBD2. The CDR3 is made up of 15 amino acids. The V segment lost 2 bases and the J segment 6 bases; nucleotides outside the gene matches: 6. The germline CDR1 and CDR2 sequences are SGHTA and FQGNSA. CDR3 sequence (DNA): TGTGCCAGCAGCTTAAGCGGGACTAGCATGGATACGCAGTATTTT. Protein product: CASSLSGTSMDTQYF.

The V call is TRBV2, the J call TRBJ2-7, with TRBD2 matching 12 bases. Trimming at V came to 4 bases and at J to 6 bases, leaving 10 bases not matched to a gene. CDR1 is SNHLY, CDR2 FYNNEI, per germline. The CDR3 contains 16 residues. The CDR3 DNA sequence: TGTGCCAGCAGTGCCCCGACTAGCGGGAGAATCAGCGAGCAGTACTTC. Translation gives CASSAPTSGRISEQYF.

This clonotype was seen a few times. Here the CDR3 reads CSVEQGNLNTEAFF. CDR3 nucleotides: TGCAGCGTTGAACAGGGCAATTTGAACACTGAAGCTTTCTTT. The V and J genes are TRBV29-1 and TRBJ1-1; weak D call: TRBD1 (5 bases). Trimming cost V 2 bases and J 0 bases, with 10 bases left between them. The length of the CDR3 is 14 residues. The germline gives CDR1 SQVTM, CDR2 ANQGSEA.

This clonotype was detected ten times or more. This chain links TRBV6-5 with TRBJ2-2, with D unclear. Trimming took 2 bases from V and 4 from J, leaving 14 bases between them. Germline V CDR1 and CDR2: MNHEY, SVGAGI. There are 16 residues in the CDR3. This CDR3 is CASSYGSSSGTGELFF. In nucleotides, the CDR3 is TGTGCCAGCAGTTACGGTTCCTCTTCGGGCACCGGGGAGCTGTTTTTT.

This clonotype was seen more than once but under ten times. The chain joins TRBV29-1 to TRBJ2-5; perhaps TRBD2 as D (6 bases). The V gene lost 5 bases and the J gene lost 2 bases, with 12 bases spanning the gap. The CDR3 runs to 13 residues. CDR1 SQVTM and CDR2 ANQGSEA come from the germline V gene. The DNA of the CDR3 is TGCAGCGTTCTGGGGGGACTTCAAGAGACCCAGTACTTC. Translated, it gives CSVLGGLQETQYF.

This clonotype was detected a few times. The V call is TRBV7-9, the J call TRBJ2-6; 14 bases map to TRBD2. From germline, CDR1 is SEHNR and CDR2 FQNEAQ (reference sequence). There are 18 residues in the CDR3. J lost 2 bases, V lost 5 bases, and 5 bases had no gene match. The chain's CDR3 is CASSPGTSGSPGANVLTF. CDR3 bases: TGTGCCAGCAGCCCCGGGACTAGCGGGAGCCCTGGGGCCAACGTCCTGACTTTC.

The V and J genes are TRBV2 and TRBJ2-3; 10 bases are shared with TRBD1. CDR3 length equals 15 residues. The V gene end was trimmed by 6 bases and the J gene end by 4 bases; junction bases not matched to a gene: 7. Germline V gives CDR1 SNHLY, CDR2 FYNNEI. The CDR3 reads CASRLDRGPSDTQYF. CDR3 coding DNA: TGTGCCAGCAGGCTCGACAGGGGGCCATCAGATACGCAGTATTTT.

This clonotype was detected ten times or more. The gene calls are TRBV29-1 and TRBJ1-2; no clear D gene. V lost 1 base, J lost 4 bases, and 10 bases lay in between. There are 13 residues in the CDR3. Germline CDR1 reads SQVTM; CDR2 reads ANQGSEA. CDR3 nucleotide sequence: TGCAGCGTTGAAGCGCAGTATTCCTATGGCTACACCTTC. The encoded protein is CSVEAQYSYGYTF.

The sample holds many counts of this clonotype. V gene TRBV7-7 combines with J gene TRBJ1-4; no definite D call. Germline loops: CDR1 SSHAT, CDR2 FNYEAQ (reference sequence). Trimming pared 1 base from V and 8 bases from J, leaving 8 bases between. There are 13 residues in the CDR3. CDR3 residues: CASSLVPGEKLFF. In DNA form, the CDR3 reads TGTGCCAGCAGCTTAGTGCCGGGGGAAAAACTGTTTTTT.

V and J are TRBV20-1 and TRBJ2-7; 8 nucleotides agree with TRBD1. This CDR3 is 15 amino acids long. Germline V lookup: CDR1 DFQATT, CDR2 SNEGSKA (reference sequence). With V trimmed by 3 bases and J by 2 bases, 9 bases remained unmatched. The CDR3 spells CSASPGTGSTYEQYF. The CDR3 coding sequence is TGCAGTGCTAGCCCCGGGACAGGCTCAACCTACGAGCAGTACTTC.

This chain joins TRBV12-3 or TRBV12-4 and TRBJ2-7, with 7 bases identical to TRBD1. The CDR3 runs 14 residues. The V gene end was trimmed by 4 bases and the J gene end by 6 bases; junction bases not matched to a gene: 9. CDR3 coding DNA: TGTGCCAGCAGTTACACAGGGGCAGGGCGCGAGCAGTACTTC. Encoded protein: CASSYTGAGREQYF.

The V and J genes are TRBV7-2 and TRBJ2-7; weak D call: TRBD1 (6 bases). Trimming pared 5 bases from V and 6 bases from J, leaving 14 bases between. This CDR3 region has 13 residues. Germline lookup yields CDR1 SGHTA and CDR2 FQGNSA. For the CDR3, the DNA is TGTGCCAGCAGCATCAACAGGGAACGCGAGCAGTACTTC. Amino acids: CASSINREREQYF.

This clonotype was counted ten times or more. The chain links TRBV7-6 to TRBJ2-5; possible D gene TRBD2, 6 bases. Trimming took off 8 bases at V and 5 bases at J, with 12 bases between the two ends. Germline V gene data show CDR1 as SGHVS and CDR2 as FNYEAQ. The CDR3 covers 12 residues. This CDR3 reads CASGGLLETQYF. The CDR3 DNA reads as TGTGCCAGCGGGGGACTTTTGGAGACCCAGTACTTC.

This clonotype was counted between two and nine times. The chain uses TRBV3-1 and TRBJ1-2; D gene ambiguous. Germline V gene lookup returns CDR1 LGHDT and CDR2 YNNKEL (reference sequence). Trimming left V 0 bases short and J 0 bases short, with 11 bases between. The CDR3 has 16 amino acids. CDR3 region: CASSQDLAGANYGYTF. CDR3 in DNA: TGTGCCAGCAGCCAAGATCTGGCAGGAGCTAACTATGGCTACACCTTC.

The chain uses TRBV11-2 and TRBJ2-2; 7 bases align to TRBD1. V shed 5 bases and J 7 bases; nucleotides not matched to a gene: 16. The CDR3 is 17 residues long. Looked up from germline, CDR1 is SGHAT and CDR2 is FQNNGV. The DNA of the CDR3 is TGTGCCAGCAGCCCGCCCAACGCTCACAGGGGTGACGGGGAGCTGTTTTTT. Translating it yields CASSPPNAHRGDGELFF.

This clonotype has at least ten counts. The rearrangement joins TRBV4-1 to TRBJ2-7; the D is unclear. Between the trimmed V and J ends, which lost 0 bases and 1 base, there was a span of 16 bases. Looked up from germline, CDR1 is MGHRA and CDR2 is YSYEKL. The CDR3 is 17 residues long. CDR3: CASSQERRQFLSYEQYF. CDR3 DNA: TGCGCCAGCAGCCAAGAACGCCGGCAGTTTTTATCCTACGAGCAGTACTTC.

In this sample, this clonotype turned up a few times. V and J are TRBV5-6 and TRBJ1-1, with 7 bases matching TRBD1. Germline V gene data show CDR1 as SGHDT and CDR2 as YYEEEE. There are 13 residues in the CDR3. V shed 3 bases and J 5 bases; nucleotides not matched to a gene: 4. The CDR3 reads CASSYRGGTEAFF. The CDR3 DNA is TGTGCCAGCAGCTACAGGGGAGGGACTGAAGCTTTCTTT.

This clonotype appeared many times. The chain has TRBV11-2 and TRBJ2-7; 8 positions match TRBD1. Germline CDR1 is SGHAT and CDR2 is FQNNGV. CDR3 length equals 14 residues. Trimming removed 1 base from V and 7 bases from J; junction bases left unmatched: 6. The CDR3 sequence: CASSLVDRALEQYF. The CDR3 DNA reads TGTGCCAGCAGCTTAGTGGACAGGGCGCTGGAGCAGTACTTC.

The CDR3 region is CASSGTGTSSGNTIYF. The DNA of the CDR3 is TGCGCCAGCAGCGGGACAGGGACCTCCTCTGGAAACACCATATATTTT. The V and J genes are TRBV5-1 and TRBJ1-3; 9 bases are a match to TRBD1. Germline V gives CDR1 SGHRS, CDR2 YFSETQ. Unmatched junction bases numbered 5, after V lost 4 bases and J lost 0 bases. This CDR3 is 16 amino acids long.

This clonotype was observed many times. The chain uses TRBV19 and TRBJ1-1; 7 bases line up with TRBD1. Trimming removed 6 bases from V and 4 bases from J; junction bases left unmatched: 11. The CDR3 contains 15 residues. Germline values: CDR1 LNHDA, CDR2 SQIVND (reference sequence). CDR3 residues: CASSDTGEGSTEAFF. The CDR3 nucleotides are TGTGCCAGTAGCGATACAGGGGAGGGGAGCACTGAAGCTTTCTTT.